The 4 T cell receptor beta chains below all came from one sample that was sequenced in a study of blood T cells in healthy people across ages. Next came a second PCR, run for 7 to 11 cycles, which used a sample-barcoded 5' primer along with a J-beta primer mix. TCRdb re-derived calls from the 5' RACE reads in MiXCR, one entry per CDR3 protein. The table has roughly 1.6 million distinct CDR3 sequences, around 36% seen once. The material sequenced was blood. The receptors stem from a woman in her thirties in good health.

The CDR3: CASTLYRVTGYEQYF. Written as DNA, the CDR3 is TGTGCCAGCACCCTATACCGTGTCACAGGCTACGAGCAGTACTTC. This chain links TRBV11-2 with TRBJ2-7; weak D call: TRBD1 (5 bases). The CDR3 totals 15 residues. Germline CDR1 and CDR2: SGHAT and FQNNGV. The ends were cut back, 7 bases at V and 3 bases at J, with 19 bases in the middle.

Many counts were recorded for this clonotype. This sequence joins TRBV29-1 and TRBJ1-2, with D possibly being TRBD1 (5 bases). The CDR3 spans 16 residues. Germline CDR1 is SQVTM and CDR2 is ANQGSEA. With 3 bases removed from V and 0 bases from J, the gap between germline ends came to 17 bases. In DNA form, the CDR3 reads TGCAGCGTTGATGGGCAGGGCCCCTTAGCTAACTATGGCTACACCTTC. The encoded protein is CSVDGQGPLANYGYTF. Full variable domain (missing parts from reference TRBV29-1 and TRBJ1-2): SAVISQKPSRDICQRGTSLTIQCQVDSQVTMMFWYRQQPGQSLTLIATANQGSEATYESGFVIDKFPISRPNLTFSTLTVSNMSPEDSSIYLCSVDGQGPLANYGYTFGSGTRLTVV.

This chain connects TRBV20-1 to TRBJ2-1; 15 bases are a match to TRBD2. This CDR3 spans 16 amino acids. CDR1 is DFQATT and CDR2 is SNEGSKA in the germline V gene (reference sequence). Germline trimming cut 4 bases from V and 5 bases from J; bases unmatched to any gene: 6. CDR3 DNA sequence: TGCAGTGCTACCGGGACTAGCGGGGGGATCCACAATGAGCAGTTCTTC. This encodes CSATGTSGGIHNEQFF.

This clonotype is a singleton in its sample. The chain uses TRBV6-5 and TRBJ1-1, with 7 nucleotides matching TRBD1. This CDR3 spans 14 amino acids. The V gene's germline CDR1 is MNHEY and CDR2 SVGAGI. V was clipped by 5 bases and J by 2 bases; unmatched bases: 5. CDR3 residues: CASSTWTGNTEAFF. DNA of the CDR3: TGTGCCAGCAGTACCTGGACAGGAAACACTGAAGCTTTCTTT.